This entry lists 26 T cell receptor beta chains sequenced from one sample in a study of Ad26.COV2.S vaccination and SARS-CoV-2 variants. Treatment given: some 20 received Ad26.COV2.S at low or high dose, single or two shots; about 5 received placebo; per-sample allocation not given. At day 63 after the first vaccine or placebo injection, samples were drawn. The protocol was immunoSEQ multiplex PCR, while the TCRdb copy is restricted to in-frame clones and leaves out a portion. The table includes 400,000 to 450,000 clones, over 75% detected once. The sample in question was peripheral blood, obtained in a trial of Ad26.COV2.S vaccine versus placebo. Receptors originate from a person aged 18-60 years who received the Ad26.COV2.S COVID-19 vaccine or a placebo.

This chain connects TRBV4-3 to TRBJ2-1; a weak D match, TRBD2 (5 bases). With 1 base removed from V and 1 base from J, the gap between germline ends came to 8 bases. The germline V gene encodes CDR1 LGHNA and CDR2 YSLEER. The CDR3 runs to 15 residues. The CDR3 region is CASSQVTSSYNEQFF. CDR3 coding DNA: TGCGCCAGCAGCCAAGTTACTAGTTCCTACAATGAGCAGTTCTTC.

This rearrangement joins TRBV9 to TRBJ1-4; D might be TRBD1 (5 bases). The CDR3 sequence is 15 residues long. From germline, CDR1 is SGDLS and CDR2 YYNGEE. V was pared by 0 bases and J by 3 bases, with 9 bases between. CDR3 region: CASSVAAGSNEKLFF. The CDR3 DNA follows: TGTGCCAGCAGCGTAGCGGCAGGGTCTAATGAAAAACTGTTTTTT.

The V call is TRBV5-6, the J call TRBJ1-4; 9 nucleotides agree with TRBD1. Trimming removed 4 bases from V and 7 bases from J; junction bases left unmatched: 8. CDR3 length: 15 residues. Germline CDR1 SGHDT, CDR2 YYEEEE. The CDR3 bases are TGTGCCAGCAGCATTACAGGGGGCGGTCGTGAAAAACTGTTTTTT. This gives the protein CASSITGGGREKLFF.

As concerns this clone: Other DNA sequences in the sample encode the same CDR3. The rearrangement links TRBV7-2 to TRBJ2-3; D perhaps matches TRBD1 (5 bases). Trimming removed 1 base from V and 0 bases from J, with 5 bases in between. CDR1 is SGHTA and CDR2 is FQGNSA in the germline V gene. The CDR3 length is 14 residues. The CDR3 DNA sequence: TGTGCCAGCAGCTTAGGACAGAGCACAGATACGCAGTATTTT. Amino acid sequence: CASSLGQSTDTQYF. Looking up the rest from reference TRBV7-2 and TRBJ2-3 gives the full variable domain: GAGVSQSPSNKVTEKGKDVELRCDPISGHTALYWYRQSLGQGLEFLIYFQGNSAPDKSGLPSDRFSAERTGGSVSTLTIQRTQQEDSAVYLCASSLGQSTDTQYFGPGTRLTVL.

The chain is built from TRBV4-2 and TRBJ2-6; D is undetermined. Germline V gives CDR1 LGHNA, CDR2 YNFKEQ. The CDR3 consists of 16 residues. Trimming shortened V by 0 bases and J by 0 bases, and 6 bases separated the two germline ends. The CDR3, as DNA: TGTGCCAGCAGCCAAGATGGTCCCTCTGGGGCCAACGTCCTGACTTTC. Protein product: CASSQDGPSGANVLTF.

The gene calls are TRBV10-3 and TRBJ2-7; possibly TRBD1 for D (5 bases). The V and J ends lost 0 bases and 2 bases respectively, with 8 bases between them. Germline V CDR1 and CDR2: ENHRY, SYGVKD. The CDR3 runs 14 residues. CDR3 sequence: CAISESKGTYEQYF. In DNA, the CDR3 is TGTGCCATCAGTGAGTCGAAGGGGACCTACGAGCAGTACTTC.

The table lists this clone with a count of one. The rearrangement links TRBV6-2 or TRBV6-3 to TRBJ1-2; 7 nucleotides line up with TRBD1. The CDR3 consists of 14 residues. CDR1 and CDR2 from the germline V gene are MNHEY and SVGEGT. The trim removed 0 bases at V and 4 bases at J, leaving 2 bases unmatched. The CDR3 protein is CASSYSTGIYGYTF. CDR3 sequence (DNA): TGTGCCAGCAGTTACTCGACAGGGATCTATGGCTACACCTTC.

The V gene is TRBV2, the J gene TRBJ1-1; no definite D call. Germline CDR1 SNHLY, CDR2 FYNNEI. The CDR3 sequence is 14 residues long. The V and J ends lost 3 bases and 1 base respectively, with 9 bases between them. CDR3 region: CASSDSRQNTEAFF. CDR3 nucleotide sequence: TGTGCCAGCAGTGATTCCAGACAGAACACTGAAGCTTTCTTT.

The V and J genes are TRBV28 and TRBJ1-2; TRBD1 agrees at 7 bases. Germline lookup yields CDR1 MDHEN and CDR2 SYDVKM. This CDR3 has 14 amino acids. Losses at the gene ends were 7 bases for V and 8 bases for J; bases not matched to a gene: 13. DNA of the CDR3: TGTGCCAGCACCCCCAGGGGGGGGGAATGGGGCTACACCTTC. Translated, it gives CASTPRGGEWGYTF.

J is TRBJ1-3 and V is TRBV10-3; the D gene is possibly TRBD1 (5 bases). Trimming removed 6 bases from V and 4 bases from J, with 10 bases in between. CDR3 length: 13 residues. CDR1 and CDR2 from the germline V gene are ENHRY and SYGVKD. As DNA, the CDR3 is TGTGCCATCAGCGGGACGGCCGGAAACACCATATATTTT. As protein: CAISGTAGNTIYF.

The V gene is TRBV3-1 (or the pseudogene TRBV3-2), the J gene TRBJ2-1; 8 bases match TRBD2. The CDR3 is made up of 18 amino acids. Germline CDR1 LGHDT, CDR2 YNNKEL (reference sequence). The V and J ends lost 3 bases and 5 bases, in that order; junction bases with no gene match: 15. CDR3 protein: CASSQVKAGEVLHNEQFF. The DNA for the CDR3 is TGTGCCAGCAGCCAGGTCAAAGCGGGGGAGGTTCTCCACAATGAGCAGTTCTTC.

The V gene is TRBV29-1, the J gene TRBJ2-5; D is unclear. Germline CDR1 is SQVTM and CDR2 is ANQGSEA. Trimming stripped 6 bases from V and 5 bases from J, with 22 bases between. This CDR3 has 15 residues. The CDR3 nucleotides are TGCAGCGTGGACCCACGCCAGGCGGTCTCGGAGACCCAGTACTTC. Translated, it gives CSVDPRQAVSETQYF. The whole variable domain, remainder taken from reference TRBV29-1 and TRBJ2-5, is SAVISQKPSRDICQRGTSLTIQCQVDSQVTMMFWYRQQPGQSLTLIATANQGSEATYESGFVIDKFPISRPNLTFSTLTVSNMSPEDSSIYLCSVDPRQAVSETQYFGPGTRLLVL.

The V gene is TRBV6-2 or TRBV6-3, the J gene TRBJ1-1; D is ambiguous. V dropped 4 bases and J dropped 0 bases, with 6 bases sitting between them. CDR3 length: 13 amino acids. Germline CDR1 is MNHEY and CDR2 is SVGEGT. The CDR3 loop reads CASSWTMNTEAFF. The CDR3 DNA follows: TGTGCCAGCAGTTGGACCATGAACACTGAAGCTTTCTTT.

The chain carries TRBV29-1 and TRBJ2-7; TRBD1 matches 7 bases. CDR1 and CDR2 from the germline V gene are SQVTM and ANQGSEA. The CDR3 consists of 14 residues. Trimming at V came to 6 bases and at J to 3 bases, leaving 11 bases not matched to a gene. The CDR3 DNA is TGCAGCGTCGCCAAGACAGGGACATTCTACGAGCAGTACTTC. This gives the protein CSVAKTGTFYEQYF.

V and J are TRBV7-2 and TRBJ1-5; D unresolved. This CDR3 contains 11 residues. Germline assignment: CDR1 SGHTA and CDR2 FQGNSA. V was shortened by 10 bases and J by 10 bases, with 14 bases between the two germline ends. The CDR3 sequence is CATAQSGPQHF. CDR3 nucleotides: TGTGCCACCGCGCAGAGCGGTCCCCAGCATTTT. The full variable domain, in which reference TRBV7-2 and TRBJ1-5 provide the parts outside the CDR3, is GAGVSQSPSNKVTEKGKDVELRCDPISGHTALYWYRQSLGQGLEFLIYFQGNSAPDKSGLPSDRFSAERTGGSVSTLTIQRTQQEDSAVYLCATAQSGPQHFGDGTRLSIL.

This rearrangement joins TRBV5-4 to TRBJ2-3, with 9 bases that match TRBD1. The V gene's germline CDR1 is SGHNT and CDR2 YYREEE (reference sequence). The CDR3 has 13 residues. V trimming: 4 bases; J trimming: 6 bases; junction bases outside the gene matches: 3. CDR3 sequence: CASSRTGADTQYF. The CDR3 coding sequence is TGTGCCAGCAGCCGGACAGGGGCGGATACGCAGTATTTT.

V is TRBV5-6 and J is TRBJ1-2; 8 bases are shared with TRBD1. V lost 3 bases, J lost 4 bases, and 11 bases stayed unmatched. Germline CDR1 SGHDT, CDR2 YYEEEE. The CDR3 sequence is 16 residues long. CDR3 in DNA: TGTGCCAGCAGCTCAAATCCAGGGACAGGCCCCTATGGCTACACCTTC. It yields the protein CASSSNPGTGPYGYTF.

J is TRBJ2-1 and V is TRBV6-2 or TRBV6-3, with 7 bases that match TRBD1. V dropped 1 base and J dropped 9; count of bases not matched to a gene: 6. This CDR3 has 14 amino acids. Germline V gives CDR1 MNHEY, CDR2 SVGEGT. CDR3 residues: CASSYWQGVGEQFF. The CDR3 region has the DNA TGTGCCAGCAGTTACTGGCAGGGGGTTGGTGAGCAGTTCTTC.

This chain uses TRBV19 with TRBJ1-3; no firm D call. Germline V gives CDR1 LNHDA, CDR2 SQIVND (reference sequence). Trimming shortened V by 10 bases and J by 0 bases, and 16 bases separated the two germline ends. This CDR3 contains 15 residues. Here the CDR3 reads CATRGHSRSGNTIYF. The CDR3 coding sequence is TGTGCCACTCGCGGTCATTCACGCTCTGGAAACACCATATATTTT.

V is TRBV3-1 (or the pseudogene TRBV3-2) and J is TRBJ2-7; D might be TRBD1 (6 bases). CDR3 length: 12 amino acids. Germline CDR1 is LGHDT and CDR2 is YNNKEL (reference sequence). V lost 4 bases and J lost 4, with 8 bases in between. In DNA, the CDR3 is TGTGCCAGCAGCCGAAGGGGGTACGAGCAGTACTTC. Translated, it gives CASSRRGYEQYF.

CDR3 residues: CASSIGAGTEAFF. The CDR3 nucleotides read TGCGCCAGCAGCATCGGGGCAGGGACTGAAGCTTTCTTT. V gene TRBV5-1 combines with J gene TRBJ1-1, with a possible D match to TRBD1 (5 bases). The CDR3 sequence is 13 residues long. The ends were cut back, 4 bases at V and 5 bases at J, with 12 bases in the middle. Germline values: CDR1 SGHRS, CDR2 YFSETQ.

DNA for the CDR3: TGCGCCAGCAGCTTGGCCGGGGGACCTGAAGCTTTCTTT. Protein: CASSLAGGPEAFF. The rearrangement joins TRBV5-1 to TRBJ1-1, with D possibly being TRBD1 (5 bases). This CDR3 spans 13 amino acids. Germline V gene sequence: CDR1 SGHRS, CDR2 YFSETQ. Trimming pared 0 bases from V and 6 bases from J, leaving 9 bases between.

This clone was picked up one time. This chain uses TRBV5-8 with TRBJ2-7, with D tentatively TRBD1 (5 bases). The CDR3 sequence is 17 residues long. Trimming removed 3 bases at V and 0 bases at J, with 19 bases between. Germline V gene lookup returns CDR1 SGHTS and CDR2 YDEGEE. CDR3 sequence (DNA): TGTGCCAGCAGCTCCAGGACGGATCCTACAGGCTCCTACGAGCAGTACTTC. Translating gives CASSSRTDPTGSYEQYF.

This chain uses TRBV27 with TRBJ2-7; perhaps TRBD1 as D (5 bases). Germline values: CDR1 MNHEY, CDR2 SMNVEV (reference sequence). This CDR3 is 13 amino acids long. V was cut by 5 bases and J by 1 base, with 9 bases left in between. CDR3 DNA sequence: TGTGCCAGCAGTATGACAGATTCCTACGAGCAGTACTTC. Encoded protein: CASSMTDSYEQYF.

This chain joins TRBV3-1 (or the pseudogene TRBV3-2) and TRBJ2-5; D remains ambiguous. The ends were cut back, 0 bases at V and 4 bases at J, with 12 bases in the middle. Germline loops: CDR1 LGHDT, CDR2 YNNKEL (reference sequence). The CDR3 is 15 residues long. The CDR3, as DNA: TGTGCCAGCAGCCAAGATGCCCGGGTGCGAGAGACCCAGTACTTC. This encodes CASSQDARVRETQYF.

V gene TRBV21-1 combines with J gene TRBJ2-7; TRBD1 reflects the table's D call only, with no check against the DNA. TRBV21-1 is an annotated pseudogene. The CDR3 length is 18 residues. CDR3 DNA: TGTGCCAGCAGCTCCCGGGACAGGACTTGCGGAAGCTCCTACGAGCAGTACTTC. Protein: CASSSRDRTCGSSYEQYF.